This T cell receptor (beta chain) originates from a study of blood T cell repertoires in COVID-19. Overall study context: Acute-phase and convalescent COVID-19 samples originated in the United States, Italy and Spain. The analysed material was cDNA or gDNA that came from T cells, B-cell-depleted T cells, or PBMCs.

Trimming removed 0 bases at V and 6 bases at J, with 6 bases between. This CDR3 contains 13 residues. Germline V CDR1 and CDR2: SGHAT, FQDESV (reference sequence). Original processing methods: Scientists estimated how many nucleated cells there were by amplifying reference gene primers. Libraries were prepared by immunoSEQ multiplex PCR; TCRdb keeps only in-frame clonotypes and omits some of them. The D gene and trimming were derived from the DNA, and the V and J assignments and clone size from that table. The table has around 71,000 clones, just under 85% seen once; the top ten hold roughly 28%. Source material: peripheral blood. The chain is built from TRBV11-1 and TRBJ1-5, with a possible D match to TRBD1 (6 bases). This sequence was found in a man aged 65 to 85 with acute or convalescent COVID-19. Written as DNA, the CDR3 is TGTGCCAGCAGCTTAGCACAGGGTCAGCCCCAGCATTTT. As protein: CASSLAQGQPQHF.